A single sample is the source of the 7 T cell receptor beta chains below, sequenced in a study of cytomegalovirus exposure and HLA in healthy donors. The primer mix had 60 Vbeta and 13 Jbeta primers. Assay used: immunoSEQ multiplex PCR; TCRdb lists only in-frame clones, some missing. The repertoire includes approximately 27,000 clones, 50% to 75% of them detected once, and around two fifths sits in the top ten. Input material: PBMCs. The receptor set was obtained from a male donor in good health and CMV-seropositive.

This clone was seen once. The genes are TRBV19 and TRBJ2-2; 9 nucleotides line up with TRBD1. Germline CDR1 and CDR2: LNHDA and SQIVND (reference sequence). The CDR3 consists of 17 residues. V shed 5 bases, J shed 2 bases, and the junction held 9 bases outside the gene matches. CDR3 nucleotides: TGTGCCAGTAGTTGGACAGGGGCCCGGACCAACACCGGGGAGCTGTTTTTT. Amino acid sequence: CASSWTGARTNTGELFF.

V gene TRBV7-3 combines with J gene TRBJ1-1; 8 bases are shared with TRBD1. Trimming cost V 6 bases and J 0 bases; bases outside gene matches: 6. Germline V gene data show CDR1 as SGHTA and CDR2 as FQGTGA. CDR3 size: 15 residues. This chain's CDR3 is CASRLQGDLNTEAFF. CDR3 DNA sequence: TGTGCCAGCAGGTTACAGGGGGACTTGAACACTGAAGCTTTCTTT.

The J gene is TRBJ2-3, the V gene TRBV6-1, with a possible D match to TRBD2 (6 bases). V lost 0 bases and J lost 4, with 17 bases in between. The CDR3 has 17 amino acids. Per germline, CDR1 MNHNS and CDR2 SASEGT. This CDR3 reads CASSEAVGGFMSDTQYF. The CDR3 DNA follows: TGTGCCAGCAGTGAAGCTGTTGGGGGGTTTATGTCAGATACGCAGTATTTT.

The table lists this clone with a count of one. The J gene is TRBJ1-1, the V gene TRBV7-2; no clear D. CDR3 length equals 16 residues. The ends were cut back, 1 base at V and 1 base at J, with 13 bases in the middle. In germline, CDR1 is SGHTA, CDR2 FQGNSA. The CDR3 coding sequence is TGTGCCAGCAGCTTAGAAGCGGGCCGATCGAACACTGAAGCTTTCTTT. Encoded protein: CASSLEAGRSNTEAFF.

This clone has just one count. V is TRBV29-1 and J is TRBJ1-2, with D perhaps matching TRBD1 (6 bases). CDR1 SQVTM and CDR2 ANQGSEA come from the germline V gene. The CDR3 is 12 residues long. Trimming removed 7 bases at V and 0 bases at J, with 9 bases between. The CDR3 sequence: CSAWTANYGYTF. The CDR3 DNA follows: TGCAGCGCTTGGACAGCTAACTATGGCTACACCTTC.

The CDR3, as DNA: TGTGCCAGCAGGGGCAGGGGCTACACCTTC. It encodes CASRGRGYTF. The chain combines TRBV6-6 with TRBJ1-2, with D hard to call. Trimming cost V 6 bases and J 8 bases, with 7 bases left between them. This CDR3 has 10 residues. Germline assignment: CDR1 MNHNY and CDR2 SVGAGI (reference sequence).

The chain links TRBV5-1 to TRBJ1-1; weak D call: TRBD1 (5 bases). Germline CDR1 and CDR2: SGHRS and YFSETQ. V was shortened by 6 bases and J by 3 bases, with 6 bases between the two germline ends. The CDR3 consists of 11 residues. CDR3 residues: CASTTDTEAFF. CDR3 sequence (DNA): TGCGCCAGCACGACAGACACTGAAGCTTTCTTT.